These 21 T cell receptor beta chains were sequenced from one sample in a study of blood T cell repertoires in COVID-19 (TCRdb year 2020). The library was prepared using the immunoSEQ multiplex PCR assay. This is the immuneACCESS table as TCRdb keeps it, with only in-frame sequences that have V and J called. A part of the clones is gone; compared with another copy, unresolved V genes explain less than half, and the rest is unexplained. This sample is represented by about 40,000 clones; more than 70% of them were singletons. The ten largest clones add up to about 2.4% of the sample. Sequenced sample: peripheral blood. The receptors derive from a human donor in a cohort sampled during active COVID-19.

This chain links TRBV5-6 with TRBJ1-1; D ambiguous. Deletions cut 3 bases from V and 0 bases from J, with 6 bases between. Germline CDR1 and CDR2: SGHDT and YYEEEE. CDR3 size: 13 residues. The CDR3 spells CASSSSVNTEAFF. DNA of the CDR3: TGTGCCAGCAGCTCCTCAGTGAACACTGAAGCTTTCTTT.

This clone was seen a few times. The chain uses TRBV4-1 and TRBJ2-6; 9 bases map to TRBD1. The CDR3 runs to 18 residues. The V segment lost 4 bases and the J segment 3 bases; nucleotides outside the gene matches: 10. Per the germline V gene, CDR1 is MGHRA and CDR2 is YSYEKL. The CDR3 coding sequence is TGCGCCAGCAGCCCTCAAGTCCCGGGACAGGGTGGGGCCAACGTCCTGACTTTC. Protein: CASSPQVPGQGGANVLTF.

The V gene is TRBV4-1, the J gene TRBJ1-2, with D maybe TRBD1 (5 bases). The CDR3 runs to 14 residues. Trimming removed 6 bases from V and 1 base from J, with 12 bases in between. The germline CDR1 and CDR2 sequences are MGHRA and YSYEKL. The CDR3 DNA follows: TGCGCCAGCAGTCCAGGGAGGGTTAACTATGGCTACACCTTC. This gives the protein CASSPGRVNYGYTF.

The chain combines TRBV30 with TRBJ2-5, with 8 nucleotides matching TRBD2. The CDR3 runs to 18 residues. The germline CDR1 and CDR2 sequences are GTSNPN and SVGIG (reference sequence). The V and J ends lost 1 base and 5 bases, in that order; junction bases with no gene match: 18. The CDR3, as DNA: TGTGCCTGGAGTGCTGAGGGAAGCCGGGGGGGCCTCCGGGAGACCCAGTACTTC. It yields the protein CAWSAEGSRGGLRETQYF.

This clone was seen a single time. The CDR3 here is CASSLQFRQGMTQYF. The CDR3 bases are TGTGCCAGCAGTTTACAGTTCCGACAGGGGATGACCCAGTACTTC. The V and J genes are TRBV27 and TRBJ2-5; 8 nucleotides line up with TRBD1. The CDR3 has 15 amino acids. CDR1 is MNHEY and CDR2 is SMNVEV in the germline V gene (reference sequence). Losses at the gene ends were 2 bases for V and 7 bases for J; bases not matched to a gene: 9.

The count of this clone is one. The chain is built from TRBV7-9 and TRBJ2-5; D possibly corresponds to TRBD2 (5 bases). The germline V gene encodes CDR1 SEHNR and CDR2 FQNEAQ (reference sequence). The CDR3 length is 14 residues. V was clipped by 4 bases and J by 12 bases, with 21 bases between them. CDR3 coding DNA: TGTGCCAGCAGCTCTGATGGGCCCTACCTCGGGAAGTACTTC. It specifies CASSSDGPYLGKYF.

This rearrangement joins TRBV6-5 to TRBJ1-1, with 8 positions matching TRBD1. Looked up from germline, CDR1 is MNHEY and CDR2 is SVGAGI. CDR3 size: 14 residues. V shed 2 bases, J shed 8 bases, and the junction held 7 bases outside the gene matches. The CDR3, as DNA: TGTGCCAGCAGTTACCACCGACAGGGGTCCGAAGCTTTCTTT. It specifies CASSYHRQGSEAFF.

The chain employs TRBV11-2 and TRBJ2-7; 11 nucleotides match TRBD1. With 1 base clipped from V and 2 bases from J, the junction kept 1 base outside the gene matches. This CDR3 region has 15 residues. CDR1 and CDR2 (germline): SGHAT, FQNNGV. CDR3 region: CASSLVGQGAYEQYF. DNA of the CDR3: TGTGCCAGCAGCTTAGTGGGACAGGGGGCCTACGAGCAGTACTTC.

This clone was detected once. This CDR3 is CASSPSGSGEPDTQYF. The CDR3 DNA reads TGCGCCAGCAGCCCATCTGGAAGTGGGGAGCCAGATACGCAGTATTTT. The genes are TRBV4-1 and TRBJ2-3; D might be TRBD2 (5 bases). From germline, CDR1 is MGHRA and CDR2 YSYEKL. The V end was cut by 4 bases, the J end by 4 bases, with 18 bases between. The CDR3 consists of 16 residues.

This chain uses TRBV19 with TRBJ1-1, with D possibly matching TRBD1 (6 bases). Trimming removed 4 bases from V and 0 bases from J, with 12 bases in between. CDR1 LNHDA and CDR2 SQIVND come from the germline V gene (reference sequence). The CDR3 has 15 residues. The chain's CDR3 is CASSRGQAVNTEAFF. For the CDR3, the DNA is TGTGCCAGTAGTAGGGGACAAGCGGTGAACACTGAAGCTTTCTTT. The entire variable domain, with the rest obtained from reference TRBV19 and TRBJ1-1, is as follows: DGGITQSPKYLFRKEGQNVTLSCEQNLNHDAMYWYRQDPGQGLRLIYYSQIVNDFQKGDIAEGYSVSREKKESFPLTVTSAQKNPTAFYLCASSRGQAVNTEAFFGQGTRLTVV.

This rearrangement joins TRBV7-2 to TRBJ2-3; TRBD2 agrees at 13 bases. The CDR3 extends over 17 amino acids. Per germline, CDR1 SGHTA and CDR2 FQGNSA. V gave up 2 bases and J gave up 2 bases; unmatched junction bases: 4. The CDR3 is CASSLRLAGGFTDTQYF. The CDR3 DNA is TGTGCCAGCAGCTTAAGACTAGCGGGGGGTTTCACAGATACGCAGTATTTT. Filled out from reference TRBV7-2 and TRBJ2-3, the complete variable domain reads GAGVSQSPSNKVTEKGKDVELRCDPISGHTALYWYRQSLGQGLEFLIYFQGNSAPDKSGLPSDRFSAERTGGSVSTLTIQRTQQEDSAVYLCASSLRLAGGFTDTQYFGPGTRLTVL.

The chain is built from TRBV7-6 and TRBJ1-1; possible D gene TRBD1, 6 bases. Looked up from germline, CDR1 is SGHVS and CDR2 is FNYEAQ. There are 18 residues in the CDR3. V lost 0 bases, J lost 6 bases, and 23 bases lay in between. In nucleotides, the CDR3 is TGTGCCAGCAGCTTAGCGTCGTTTTCCGGACAGCGGAGCGCTGAAGCTTTCTTT. The encoded protein is CASSLASFSGQRSAEAFF.

This rearrangement joins TRBV7-2 to TRBJ2-7; perhaps TRBD2 as D (6 bases). V shed 4 bases and J shed 1 base, with 11 bases lying between them. CDR3 length equals 14 residues. The germline gives CDR1 SGHTA, CDR2 FQGNSA. The CDR3 DNA reads as TGTGCCAGCAGCTCCATGGGACTTTCCTACGAGCAGTACTTC. This sequence encodes CASSSMGLSYEQYF.

This clone was observed once. The V call is TRBV6-2 or TRBV6-3, the J call TRBJ2-1; 8 bases fit TRBD1. The CDR3 extends over 13 amino acids. In germline, CDR1 is MNHEY, CDR2 SVGEGT. Trimming removed 2 bases from V and 6 bases from J; junction bases left unmatched: 0. CDR3 sequence reads: CASSYTGGNEQFF. The CDR3 DNA reads TGTGCCAGCAGTTACACAGGGGGCAATGAGCAGTTCTTC.

V and J are TRBV7-6 and TRBJ1-6; weak D call: TRBD1 (5 bases). Trimming cost V 5 bases and J 0 bases, with 17 bases left between them. Germline CDR1 and CDR2: SGHVS and FNYEAQ. There are 18 residues in the CDR3. The CDR3 protein is CASSPKVGGSSYNSPLHF. DNA of the CDR3: TGTGCCAGCAGCCCTAAAGTCGGGGGGAGCTCCTATAATTCACCCCTCCACTTT.

The chain couples TRBV19 to TRBJ1-1; the D is unclear. The CDR3 spans 14 residues. The germline V gene encodes CDR1 LNHDA and CDR2 SQIVND (reference sequence). Trimming pared 4 bases from V and 4 bases from J, leaving 13 bases between. CDR3 DNA sequence: TGTGCCAGTAGTACGGCAGAGGCTCGCACTGAAGCTTTCTTT. Its translation: CASSTAEARTEAFF. The complete variable domain, with remaining parts taken from reference TRBV19 and TRBJ1-1, reads DGGITQSPKYLFRKEGQNVTLSCEQNLNHDAMYWYRQDPGQGLRLIYYSQIVNDFQKGDIAEGYSVSREKKESFPLTVTSAQKNPTAFYLCASSTAEARTEAFFGQGTRLTVV.

The rearrangement links TRBV7-8 to TRBJ2-3; 7 bases are a match to TRBD2. Germline V gene data show CDR1 as SGHVS and CDR2 as FQNEAQ. The ends lost 1 base at V and 3 bases at J; junction bases unmatched: 4. The CDR3 covers 15 residues. The CDR3 DNA is TGTGCCAGCAGCTTAGGAGGCGGGGGAACAGATACGCAGTATTTT. It codes for CASSLGGGGTDTQYF.

The rearrangement joins TRBV9 to TRBJ1-1; D perhaps matches TRBD1 (5 bases). Trimming shortened V by 0 bases and J by 7 bases, and 10 bases separated the two germline ends. Germline V lookup: CDR1 SGDLS, CDR2 YYNGEE. The CDR3 sequence is 13 residues long. The chain's CDR3 is CASSVVTDSEAFF. The CDR3 nucleotides are TGTGCCAGCAGCGTAGTGACAGATAGTGAAGCTTTCTTT.

The table lists this clone with a count of one. The chain has TRBV30 and TRBJ1-1; 12 bases are shared with TRBD1. Unmatched junction bases numbered 5, after V lost 8 bases and J lost 4 bases. CDR3 length equals 13 residues. CDR1 GTSNPN and CDR2 SVGIG come from the germline V gene (reference sequence). CDR3 sequence: CAGTGGFGTEAFF. CDR3 coding DNA: TGTGCCGGGACAGGGGGCTTCGGCACTGAAGCTTTCTTT.

V gene TRBV15 combines with J gene TRBJ1-4; D is unresolved. Per germline, CDR1 LNHNV and CDR2 YYDKDF (reference sequence). Trimming removed 4 bases at V and 8 bases at J, with 11 bases between. This CDR3 has 13 amino acids. This CDR3 reads CATSKGGGEKLFF. CDR3 DNA: TGTGCCACCAGCAAGGGAGGAGGGGAAAAACTGTTTTTT.

This clone was seen only a few times. The chain has TRBV29-1 and TRBJ2-1; a possible D gene is TRBD2 (5 bases). CDR1 and CDR2 from the germline V gene are SQVTM and ANQGSEA. CDR3 length: 14 residues. The V end lost 3 bases, the J end lost 5 bases, and 14 bases lay between the germline ends. In DNA form, the CDR3 reads TGCAGCGTTGAGGCGGGCCCGGCGAACAATGAGCAGTTCTTC. Translated: CSVEAGPANNEQFF.